This TCR beta chain was documented in a study of shared clonotypes between healthy human individuals (dated by TCRdb to 2018 to 2020). For the study in its entirety: Three men and a couple of women, aged 18 to 49 years, made up the cohort. Per donor, leukapheresis produced somewhere between about 0.94 and 9.5 billion PBMCs. The study deeply sequenced blood TCR repertoires of five healthy adults to estimate repertoire size and the extent of clonotype sharing between individuals. Libraries were prepared and TCR repertoires were sequenced by different laboratories using diverse techniques, in order to increase sequencing depth and limit assay-specific biases. For each donor, CD4 naive and CD4 memory were each given three plates, CD8 naive was given two plates, and CD8 memory was given one plate.

Using the deep immunoSEQ assay, TCR CDR3 regions were amplified from genomic DNA by multiplex PCR. For each cell subset, the extracted genomic DNA was distributed evenly across all wells of several immunoSEQ 96-well plates, and each plate served as one replicate. For sorted subsets, 150 to 250 ng of genomic DNA, equivalent to 30,000 or so T cell genomes, went into each replicate PCR. Purified libraries were measured with a Qubit 3.0 fluorometer, size-checked on a Bioanalyzer 2100, and measured again with the KAPA Library Quantification kit. A separate single-read 150-cycle Illumina NextSeq 550 flow cell was used to sequence each immunoSEQ 96-well plate. Processing in the source paper ran as follows. Because the immunoSEQ output held only junctional sequences and lacked quality scores, the filtering could not match the filtering applied to full-length reads. To assign V/J genes and CDR3, sequences were annotated using PyIR, a Python wrapper for IgBLAST v1.9, with IMGT germline references. Reads were removed for weak V/J assignments (E-value above 1e-6), missing CDR3, stop codons, out-of-frame junctions, or ambiguous translated residues. V3J clonotypes were defined as sequences sharing the same inferred V gene, J gene, and CDR3 amino acid sequence. The percentage overlap between two repertoires was calculated by dividing the number of shared unique clonotypes by the size of the smaller repertoire. Richness of each repertoire was evaluated using RTK rarefaction, the Chao1 estimator, and Recon v2.1 estimates of unobserved clonotypes. Generation probabilities were computed with OLGA for all TCRbeta clonotypes obtained by the gDNA method from several donors. TCRdb mirrors the immuneACCESS table, restricted to in-frame sequences. Some clones are absent from its copies; in checked studies, under half trace to an unresolved V gene, and the reason for the others is unknown. The V and J calls and clone size were taken over from that table, and D and trimming were inferred from the DNA. In all, the sample holds some 1,600,000 clones, and 95% to 99% of those were seen once. The ten largest clones capture about 0.4% of the sample.

Donors were healthy HIV-negative adults with no recently reported acute infections or vaccinations. Every donor was a Caucasian adult living in Nashville, Tennessee, USA. CD4+ T cells were enriched by magnetic negative selection, after which naive cells were positively selected on CD45RA and the negative fraction was taken as the memory subset. Blood was obtained by leukapheresis, after which PBMCs were separated by Ficoll-Histopaque density gradient centrifugation and cryopreserved in liquid nitrogen vapor phase. Analytical flow cytometry was used to check the purity and quantity of every magnetically sorted T cell population. Genomic DNA was isolated from each sorted fraction and quantified by UV absorbance on a Nanodrop 2000c. Counted from cysteine to phenylalanine, this CDR3 has 15 amino acids. The kept DNA is CDR3 alone, 45 bases in frame from the first base. V is clipped by 0 bases and J by 2 bases, and the sequence between their germline boundaries is 10 bases long. In the germline V gene, CDR1 corresponds to SGHRS and CDR2 to YFSETQ.

With regard to this clone: No cognate antigen has been identified for it. No quality values exist for individual bases; no much larger clone is one base distant. In the same sample, other DNA sequences code for this CDR3.

Summary of the overall study and its limitations: Because the study included a small number of donors, the genetic and exposure-history diversity represented was limited. Sharing across a few donors was observed for around 4.8% of naive CD4, around 3.5% of naive CD8, around 2.5% of memory CD4, and 0.4% of memory CD8 clonotypes. Rarefaction of sorted-subset datasets indicated incomplete sequencing despite the large sequencing depth. Sampling was restricted to blood, and TCR repertoires in tissues likely differ from the TCR repertoires found in blood. Larger estimated clonotype richness was generally found for naive subsets than for memory subsets. Compared with non-shared clonotypes, clonotypes shared by all four sorted-subset donors had higher generation probabilities. Pairwise subsampling indicated that sequencing depth was expected to affect the degree of clonotype sharing among donors.

Rearrangement joined TRBV5-1 to TRBJ2-3; no D segment can be confidently identified. The sequenced sample consisted of naive CD4+ T cells sorted from blood. The sample's cell subset or site label is to be understood as: CD45RA+ positively selected. The source is a man aged 30 to 45 in good health. The base sequence is TGCGCCAGCAGCTTGGTACCCGGAAACACAGATACGCAGTATTTT. It specifies CASSLVPGNTDTQYF.